Below, 21 T cell receptor beta chains from the same sample are listed, as sequenced in a study of memory CD4+ T cells and cytomegalovirus serostatus. Repertoires were generated with immunoSEQ multiplex PCR, while TCRdb's copy carries only in-frame clones and drops some. The sample shows tens of thousands of clones, 70% to 85% of them seen only once. Single viable CD3+CD4+CD8-CD45RO+ cells were sorted as the memory CD4+ T cells. Sequenced input: memory CD4+ T cells from blood. These receptors all stem from an adult in good health and CMV-seronegative.

The chain employs TRBV6-1 and TRBJ1-4; tentatively, D is TRBD1 (6 bases). With 7 bases removed from V and 8 bases from J, the gap between germline ends came to 20 bases. The CDR3 contains 15 residues. Germline assignment: CDR1 MNHNS and CDR2 SASEGT. Written as DNA, the CDR3 is TGTGCCAGCATCGAAGGGCAGGGAGGGGGAGAAAAACTGTTTTTT. As protein: CASIEGQGGGEKLFF.

CDR3 sequence reads: CASSRLAGGSEKLFF. The DNA for the CDR3 is TGTGCCAGCAGTCGTTTAGCAGGGGGGAGTGAAAAACTGTTTTTT. This chain links TRBV27 with TRBJ1-4; 7 bases align to TRBD1. Looked up from germline, CDR1 is MNHEY and CDR2 is SMNVEV (reference sequence). Trimming took 5 bases from V and 7 from J; bases not matched to a gene: 10. The length of the CDR3 is 15 residues. The full variable domain, its missing parts supplied by reference TRBV27 and TRBJ1-4, is EAQVTQNPRYLITVTGKKLTVTCSQNMNHEYMSWYRQDPGLGLRQIYYSMNVEVTDKGDVPEGYKVSRKEKRNFPLILESPSPNQTSLYFCASSRLAGGSEKLFFGSGTQLSVL.

The rearrangement joins TRBV7-9 to TRBJ2-1; D call uncertain. V shed 5 bases and J shed 4 bases, with 9 bases lying between them. The CDR3 has 13 residues. From germline, CDR1 is SEHNR and CDR2 FQNEAQ (reference sequence). The CDR3: CASSPTQYNEQFF. CDR3 bases: TGTGCCAGCAGCCCGACCCAATACAATGAGCAGTTCTTC.

The rearrangement joins TRBV5-6 to TRBJ1-4; D gene unclear. V lost 4 bases and J lost 3, with 13 bases in between. In germline, CDR1 is SGHDT, CDR2 YYEEEE. This CDR3 comprises 15 residues. The CDR3 reads CASSPGRQANEKLFF. DNA of the CDR3: TGTGCCAGCAGCCCCGGGAGGCAGGCTAATGAAAAACTGTTTTTT.

This clone is a singleton in its sample. The chain has TRBV2 and TRBJ2-7, with 8 bases identical to TRBD2. CDR3 length: 13 amino acids. Germline V lookup: CDR1 SNHLY, CDR2 FYNNEI. V dropped 3 bases and J dropped 2; count of bases not matched to a gene: 0. CDR3 sequence (DNA): TGTGCCAGCAGTGAGGGACTAGCCTACGAGCAGTACTTC. It translates to CASSEGLAYEQYF.

The V gene is TRBV28, the J gene TRBJ2-1; D not certain. The V gene's germline CDR1 is MDHEN and CDR2 SYDVKM. V lost 8 bases and J 6 bases, leaving 17 bases between the germline ends. The CDR3 sequence is 14 residues long. CDR3 coding DNA: TGTGCCAGCTCCTTTACCCGGGTTTCCAATGAGCAGTTCTTC. Amino acid sequence: CASSFTRVSNEQFF.

The chain links TRBV30 to TRBJ1-1, with D maybe TRBD1 (6 bases). This CDR3 has 12 residues. CDR1 GTSNPN and CDR2 SVGIG come from the germline V gene (reference sequence). Between the trimmed V and J ends, which lost 2 bases and 8 bases, there was a span of 12 bases. The CDR3 spells CAWSKGGSEAFF. The CDR3 DNA sequence: TGTGCCTGGAGTAAGGGGGGGTCCGAAGCTTTCTTT.

The genes are TRBV7-2 and TRBJ1-6, with D possibly TRBD1 on 5 matching bases. V was cut by 11 bases and J by 6 bases, with 14 bases left in between. This CDR3 contains 13 residues. Germline V gene data show CDR1 as SGHTA and CDR2 as FQGNSA. The DNA of the CDR3 is TGTGCCGTCCACGGGGGAATTAATTCACCCCTCCACTTT. Translating gives CAVHGGINSPLHF. Combining the CDR3 with reference TRBV7-2 and TRBJ1-6 gives the whole variable domain GAGVSQSPSNKVTEKGKDVELRCDPISGHTALYWYRQSLGQGLEFLIYFQGNSAPDKSGLPSDRFSAERTGGSVSTLTIQRTQQEDSAVYLCAVHGGINSPLHFGNGTRLTVT.

The rearrangement uses TRBV5-4 and TRBJ1-2; D is possibly TRBD1 (6 bases). The ends were cut back, 2 bases at V and 4 bases at J, with 15 bases in the middle. The CDR3 runs 15 residues. Germline assignment: CDR1 SGHNT and CDR2 YYREEE (reference sequence). CDR3 in amino acids: CASSFDTGPVYGYTF. CDR3 in DNA: TGTGCCAGCAGCTTCGATACAGGGCCCGTCTATGGCTACACCTTC.

About this clone itself: The germline gene is not matched at one end of the junction; a read error may be the cause. The CDR3 DNA is TGTGCCAGCAGCTTAGGGGCGGGGGTGTCATTT. This encodes CASSLGAGVSF. V usage is TRBV7-2 and J usage is TRBJ1-1; D perhaps matches TRBD1 (5 bases). The CDR3 consists of 11 residues. Per germline, CDR1 SGHTA and CDR2 FQGNSA.

This chain links TRBV5-1 with TRBJ2-1; D uncertain. The V and J ends lost 4 bases and 1 base respectively, with 9 bases between them. The CDR3 runs 14 residues. Germline V gene sequence: CDR1 SGHRS, CDR2 YFSETQ. The CDR3 protein is CASSGVTSYNEQFF. The CDR3 region has the DNA TGCGCCAGCAGCGGTGTTACGTCCTACAATGAGCAGTTCTTC.

A remark on this clone: In the same sample, other DNA sequences code for this CDR3. This rearrangement joins TRBV5-1 to TRBJ1-1; TRBD1 matches 9 bases. From germline, CDR1 is SGHRS and CDR2 YFSETQ. With 3 bases clipped from V and 1 base from J, the junction kept 1 base outside the gene matches. The CDR3 extends over 14 amino acids. CDR3 residues: CASSSGQGNTEAFF. Written as DNA, the CDR3 is TGCGCCAGCAGCTCGGGACAGGGGAACACTGAAGCTTTCTTT.

This sequence joins TRBV5-1 and TRBJ1-4; D remains ambiguous. Per germline, CDR1 SGHRS and CDR2 YFSETQ. The V end was cut by 0 bases, the J end by 13 bases, with 22 bases between. This CDR3 contains 16 residues. The CDR3 DNA is TGCGCCAGCAGCTTGGACAGCACTACATCGATCGGTGGACTGTTTTTT. This codes for CASSLDSTTSIGGLFF.

CDR3 sequence (DNA): TGTGCCAGCAGCGTAGGTGAACAGGGGGCGCGAGGCTACACCTTC. It encodes CASSVGEQGARGYTF. This chain uses TRBV9 with TRBJ1-2; 9 positions agree with TRBD1. Unmatched junction bases numbered 8, after V lost 0 bases and J lost 8 bases. This CDR3 is built from 15 residues. In germline, CDR1 is SGDLS, CDR2 YYNGEE.

The V gene is TRBV11-2, the J gene TRBJ2-1, with D maybe TRBD2 (7 bases). The germline V gene encodes CDR1 SGHAT and CDR2 FQNNGV. Trimming shortened V by 1 base and J by 2 bases, and 15 bases separated the two germline ends. The CDR3 runs to 17 residues. The CDR3 region has the DNA TGTGCCAGCAGCTTAGTTGGGGGGGGGCCCCCCTACAATGAGCAGTTCTTC. It codes for CASSLVGGGPPYNEQFF.

The chain combines TRBV19 with TRBJ2-3; the D is unclear. CDR3 length equals 13 residues. V was clipped by 5 bases and J by 0 bases, with 6 bases between them. Germline V gene lookup returns CDR1 LNHDA and CDR2 SQIVND (reference sequence). CDR3 nucleotides: TGTGCCAGTAGTGACCGGAGCACAGATACGCAGTATTTT. Protein: CASSDRSTDTQYF. The variable domain in full, with the rest retrieved from reference TRBV19 and TRBJ2-3, is DGGITQSPKYLFRKEGQNVTLSCEQNLNHDAMYWYRQDPGQGLRLIYYSQIVNDFQKGDIAEGYSVSREKKESFPLTVTSAQKNPTAFYLCASSDRSTDTQYFGPGTRLTVL.

This clone has only one observation. The rearrangement links TRBV5-1 to TRBJ1-6; D is undetermined. The CDR3 has 14 amino acids. Per germline, CDR1 SGHRS and CDR2 YFSETQ. Deletions cut 0 bases from V and 6 bases from J, with 7 bases between. The CDR3 reads CASSLEGPNSPLHF. CDR3 DNA sequence: TGCGCCAGCAGCTTGGAGGGTCCTAATTCACCCCTCCACTTT.

The chain carries TRBV4-2 and TRBJ1-2; 8 bases match TRBD1. The CDR3 spans 17 residues. Trimming removed 2 bases from V and 4 bases from J; junction bases left unmatched: 12. Germline CDR1 and CDR2: LGHNA and YNFKEQ. In nucleotides, the CDR3 is TGTGCCAGCAGCCAACCGGGACAGGTCTTAAAGGGCTATGGCTACACCTTC. The encoded protein is CASSQPGQVLKGYGYTF.

V is TRBV6-1 and J is TRBJ1-3, with D hard to call. CDR3 length equals 13 residues. Trimming took off 4 bases at V and 3 bases at J, with 7 bases between the two ends. Germline-derived CDR1 and CDR2 are MNHNS and SASEGT. Here the CDR3 reads CASSAKDGNTIYF. DNA for the CDR3: TGTGCCAGCAGTGCTAAGGATGGAAACACCATATATTTT.

This clone came up once. The chain is built from TRBV4-2 and TRBJ2-3; D call uncertain. Germline values: CDR1 LGHNA, CDR2 YNFKEQ. V was shortened by 0 bases and J by 6 bases, with 10 bases between the two germline ends. This CDR3 has 14 residues. In DNA, the CDR3 is TGTGCCAGCAGCCAAGAATCGGTGGGGGATACGCAGTATTTT. This gives the protein CASSQESVGDTQYF.

The rearrangement links TRBV5-6 to TRBJ1-2; D ambiguous. Germline values: CDR1 SGHDT, CDR2 YYEEEE. The CDR3 extends over 15 amino acids. V lost 3 bases and J lost 4, with 16 bases in between. CDR3 sequence: CASSWAGSPVYGYTF. The CDR3 nucleotides are TGTGCCAGCAGCTGGGCGGGGAGTCCCGTCTATGGCTACACCTTC.